This TCR beta chain derives from a study of OX40 agonist ivuxolimab in advanced cancers. Germline values: CDR1 SGHNT, CDR2 YENEEA. Trimming shortened V by 5 bases and J by 10 bases, and 15 bases separated the two germline ends. The length of the CDR3 is 13 residues. Method: immunoSEQ multiplex PCR; TCRdb's copy keeps in-frame clones and lacks some. The sample lists tens of thousands of clones, approximately 90% occurring once. This sequence was found in an adult with an advanced solid tumor such as melanoma, head and neck, liver or kidney cancer. This sequence joins TRBV11-3 and TRBJ2-1; D gene uncertain. The material was CD4+ or CD8+ T cells sorted from blood, obtained in a trial of the OX40 agonist ivuxolimab. CDR3 nucleotides: TGTGCCAGCAGCCTCGCCCGATCGACAGAGCAGTTCTTC. The encoded protein is CASSLARSTEQFF.